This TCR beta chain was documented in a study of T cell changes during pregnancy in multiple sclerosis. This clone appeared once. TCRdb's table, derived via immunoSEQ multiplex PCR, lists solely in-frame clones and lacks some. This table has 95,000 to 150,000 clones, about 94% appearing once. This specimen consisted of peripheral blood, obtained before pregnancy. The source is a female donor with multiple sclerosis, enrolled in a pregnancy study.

The CDR3 region has the DNA TGTGCCAGCAGTTATGACAGGTGGTATTACAATGAGCAGTTCTTC. The encoded protein is CASSYDRWYYNEQFF. The V call is TRBV5-6, the J call TRBJ2-1, with a weak D call TRBD1 (6 bases). With 5 bases removed from V and 4 bases from J, the gap between germline ends came to 16 bases. This CDR3 has 15 residues. The germline V gene encodes CDR1 SGHDT and CDR2 YYEEEE.